This T cell receptor beta chain originates from a study of beta chain features in type 1 diabetes. The investigators reverse transcribed all of the isolated RNA, so they sequenced expressed TCRB transcripts. Assay: immunoSEQ multiplex PCR; the TCRdb copy retains only in-frame clones and omits some. The table shows under 400,000 clones, with roughly 15% occurring only once. This clone was counted a few times. The target antigen is unknown. Broader study findings: A moderate, significant TCRB CDR3 shortening appeared in type 1 diabetes across four CD4+ subsets.

The ends lost 8 bases at V and 2 bases at J; junction bases unmatched: 2. The CDR3 spans 12 residues. Germline V lookup: CDR1 MNHEY, CDR2 SVGAGI. The clonotype was recovered from a man in his thirties or forties in good health. The sample consisted of central memory CD4+ T cells from blood. This chain uses TRBV6-5 with TRBJ2-7, with 8 bases identical to TRBD1. CDR3 nucleotide sequence: TGTGCCAGCGGGACAGGCCCCTACGAGCAGTACTTC. Its translation: CASGTGPYEQYF.